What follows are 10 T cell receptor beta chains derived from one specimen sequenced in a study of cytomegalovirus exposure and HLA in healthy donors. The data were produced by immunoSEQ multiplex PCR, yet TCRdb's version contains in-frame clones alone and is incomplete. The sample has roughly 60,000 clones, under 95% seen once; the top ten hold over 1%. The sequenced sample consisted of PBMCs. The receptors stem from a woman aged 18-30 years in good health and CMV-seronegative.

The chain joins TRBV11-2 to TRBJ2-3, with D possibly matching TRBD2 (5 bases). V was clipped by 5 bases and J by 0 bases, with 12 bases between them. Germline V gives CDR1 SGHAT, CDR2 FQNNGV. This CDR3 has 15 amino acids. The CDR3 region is CASSPVLVSTDTQYF. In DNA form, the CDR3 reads TGTGCCAGCAGCCCAGTACTAGTCAGCACAGATACGCAGTATTTT. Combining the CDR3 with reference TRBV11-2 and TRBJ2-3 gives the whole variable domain EAGVAQSPRYKIIEKRQSVAFWCNPISGHATLYWYQQILGQGPKLLIQFQNNGVVDDSQLPKDRFSAERLKGVDSTLKIQPAKLEDSAVYLCASSPVLVSTDTQYFGPGTRLTVL.

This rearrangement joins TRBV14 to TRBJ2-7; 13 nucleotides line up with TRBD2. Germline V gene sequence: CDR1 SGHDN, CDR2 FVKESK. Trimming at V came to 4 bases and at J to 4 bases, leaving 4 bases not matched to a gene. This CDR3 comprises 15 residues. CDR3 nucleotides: TGTGCCAGCAGCCCAAGACTAGCGGGGGGTTACGAGCAGTACTTC. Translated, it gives CASSPRLAGGYEQYF.

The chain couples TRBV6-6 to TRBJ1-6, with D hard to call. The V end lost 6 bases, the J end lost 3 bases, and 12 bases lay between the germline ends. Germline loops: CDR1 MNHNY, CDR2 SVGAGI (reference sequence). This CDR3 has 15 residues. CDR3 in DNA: TGTGCCAGCAGCCCCCCACGGGACTATAATTCACCCCTCCACTTT. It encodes CASSPPRDYNSPLHF.

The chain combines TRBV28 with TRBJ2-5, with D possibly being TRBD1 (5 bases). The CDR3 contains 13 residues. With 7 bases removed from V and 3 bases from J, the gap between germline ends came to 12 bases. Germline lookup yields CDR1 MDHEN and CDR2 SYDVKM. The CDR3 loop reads CASKGLSKETQYF. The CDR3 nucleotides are TGTGCCAGCAAGGGGCTGTCGAAAGAGACCCAGTACTTC.

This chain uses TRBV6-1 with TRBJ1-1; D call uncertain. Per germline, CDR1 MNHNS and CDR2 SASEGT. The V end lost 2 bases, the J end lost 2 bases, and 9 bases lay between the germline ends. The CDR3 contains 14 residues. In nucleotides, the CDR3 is TGTGCCAGCAGTGAAAGGCGGGGAAACACTGAAGCTTTCTTT. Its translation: CASSERRGNTEAFF.

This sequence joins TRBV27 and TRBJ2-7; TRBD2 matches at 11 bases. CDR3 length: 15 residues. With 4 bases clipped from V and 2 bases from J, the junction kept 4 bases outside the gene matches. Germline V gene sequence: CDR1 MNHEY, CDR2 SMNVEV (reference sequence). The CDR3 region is CASSYLAGGAYEQYF. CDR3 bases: TGTGCCAGCAGTTATCTAGCGGGGGGTGCCTACGAGCAGTACTTC.

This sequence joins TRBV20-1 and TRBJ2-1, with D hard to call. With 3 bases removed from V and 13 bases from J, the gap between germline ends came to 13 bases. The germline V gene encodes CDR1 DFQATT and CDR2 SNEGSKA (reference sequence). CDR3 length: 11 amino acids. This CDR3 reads CSASIPPLQFF. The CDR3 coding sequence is TGCAGTGCTAGTATTCCGCCTCTACAGTTCTTC.

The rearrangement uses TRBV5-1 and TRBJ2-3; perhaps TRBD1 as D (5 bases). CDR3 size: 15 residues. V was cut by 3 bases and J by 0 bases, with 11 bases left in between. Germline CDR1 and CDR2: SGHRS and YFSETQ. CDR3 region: CASSSQGSSTDTQYF. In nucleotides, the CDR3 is TGCGCCAGCAGCTCCCAGGGATCTAGCACAGATACGCAGTATTTT.

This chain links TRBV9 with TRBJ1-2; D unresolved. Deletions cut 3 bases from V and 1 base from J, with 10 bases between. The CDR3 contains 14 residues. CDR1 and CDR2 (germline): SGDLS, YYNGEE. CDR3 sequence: CASSEGLYNYGYTF. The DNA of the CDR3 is TGTGCCAGCAGCGAAGGACTCTATAACTATGGCTACACCTTC.

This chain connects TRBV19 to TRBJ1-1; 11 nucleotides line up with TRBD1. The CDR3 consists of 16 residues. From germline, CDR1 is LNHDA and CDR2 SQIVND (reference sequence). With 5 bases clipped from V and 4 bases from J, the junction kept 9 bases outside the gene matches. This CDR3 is CASSPDPGQGVTEAFF. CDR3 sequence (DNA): TGTGCCAGTAGTCCCGATCCGGGACAGGGGGTCACTGAAGCTTTCTTT.